The 6 T cell receptor beta chains reported below all come from one sample, sequenced in a study of blood T cell repertoires in COVID-19. The protocol was immunoSEQ multiplex PCR, while the TCRdb copy is restricted to in-frame clones and leaves out a portion. The data hold about 47,000 clones, with over 80% observed a single time. Sequencing input: peripheral blood. Source of these receptors: a human donor with active COVID-19. The donor label of this sample is uncertain.

The genes are TRBV7-9 and TRBJ2-5; TRBD1 matches at 8 bases. The V gene's germline CDR1 is SEHNR and CDR2 FQNEAQ (reference sequence). V lost 4 bases, J lost 5 bases, and 6 bases stayed unmatched. The CDR3 has 14 residues. The CDR3 here is CASSSRDRRETQYF. In nucleotides, the CDR3 is TGTGCCAGCAGCTCACGGGACAGGCGGGAGACCCAGTACTTC.

This clone was recorded once. The V and J genes are TRBV11-2 and TRBJ2-1, with a weak D call TRBD1 (6 bases). There are 15 residues in the CDR3. CDR1 is SGHAT, CDR2 FQNNGV, per germline. Trimming took off 2 bases at V and 2 bases at J, with 10 bases between the two ends. The CDR3 loop is CASSLSGTTYNEQFF. DNA for the CDR3: TGTGCCAGCAGCTTATCTGGGACAACCTACAATGAGCAGTTCTTC.

This chain uses TRBV11-2 with TRBJ2-3, with 8 bases fitting TRBD2. This CDR3 spans 15 amino acids. Germline trimming cut 2 bases from V and 6 bases from J; bases unmatched to any gene: 7. Germline CDR1 and CDR2: SGHAT and FQNNGV. The CDR3 sequence is CASSLTGGASDTQYF. In DNA, the CDR3 is TGTGCCAGCAGCTTAACCGGGGGGGCCTCGGATACGCAGTATTTT.

The rearrangement joins TRBV28 to TRBJ1-1; tentative D call: TRBD1 (5 bases). V lost 3 bases and J lost 3, with 14 bases in between. CDR3 length: 15 amino acids. Germline V lookup: CDR1 MDHEN, CDR2 SYDVKM. CDR3 coding DNA: TGTGCCAGCAGTTTGGCGGGAGCGGGGGACACTGAAGCTTTCTTT. Protein product: CASSLAGAGDTEAFF.

This clone was counted once. The gene calls are TRBV11-3 and TRBJ2-1; 13 positions agree with TRBD2. The CDR3 sequence is 15 residues long. The germline CDR1 and CDR2 sequences are SGHNT and YENEEA. Germline trimming cut 1 base from V and 8 bases from J; bases unmatched to any gene: 2. CDR3 amino acids: CASSLGLAGGDEQFF. The CDR3, as DNA: TGTGCCAGCAGCTTAGGACTAGCGGGGGGCGATGAGCAGTTCTTC.

The CDR3 protein is CASSPTRARGNTIYF. The CDR3 bases are TGTGCCAGCAGCCCTACGAGGGCCCGAGGAAACACCATATATTTT. This chain links TRBV9 with TRBJ1-3; no definite D call. CDR3 length: 15 amino acids. CDR1 is SGDLS, CDR2 YYNGEE, per germline. Trimming stripped 4 bases from V and 4 bases from J, with 15 bases between. Combining the CDR3 with reference TRBV9 and TRBJ1-3 gives the whole variable domain DSGVTQTPKHLITATGQRVTLRCSPRSGDLSVYWYQQSLDQGLQFLIQYYNGEERAKGNILERFSAQQFPDLHSELNLSSLELGDSALYFCASSPTRARGNTIYFGEGSWLTVV.